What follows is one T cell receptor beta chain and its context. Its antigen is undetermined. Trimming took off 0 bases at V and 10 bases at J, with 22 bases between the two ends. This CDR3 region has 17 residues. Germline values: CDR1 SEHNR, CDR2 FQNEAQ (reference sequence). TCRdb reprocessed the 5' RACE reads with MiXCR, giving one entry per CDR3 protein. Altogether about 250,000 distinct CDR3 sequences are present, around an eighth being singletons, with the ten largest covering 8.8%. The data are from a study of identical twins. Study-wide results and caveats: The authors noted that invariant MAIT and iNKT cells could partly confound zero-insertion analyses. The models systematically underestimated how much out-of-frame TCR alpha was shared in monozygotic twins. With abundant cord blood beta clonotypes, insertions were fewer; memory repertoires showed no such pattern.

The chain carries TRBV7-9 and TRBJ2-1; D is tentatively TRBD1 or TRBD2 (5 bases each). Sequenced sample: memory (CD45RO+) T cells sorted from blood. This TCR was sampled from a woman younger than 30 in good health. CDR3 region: CASSLAYRDGGAPEQFF. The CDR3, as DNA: TGTGCCAGCAGCTTAGCCTACCGGGACGGAGGAGCACCCGAGCAGTTCTTC.